Listed here is a single T cell receptor beta chain. Its target is not known. Looked up from germline, CDR1 is MNHEY and CDR2 is SVGAGI. The length of the CDR3 is 13 residues. V was trimmed by 6 bases and J by 4 bases, leaving 11 bases between them. The entry originates in a study of beta chain features in type 1 diabetes. Study-wide findings and caveats: Naive, central memory and Treg TCRB repertoires seemed to resemble each other more closely in patients than they did in healthy donors.

TCRB transcripts that were expressed got sequenced, as all of the isolated RNA had been reverse transcribed. Clones were read by immunoSEQ multiplex PCR, and TCRdb kept only the in-frame ones, dropping some. In the table there are 500,000 to 700,000 clones, 15% to 18% of which are singletons. This receptor was taken from a man between 18 and 29 years old in good health. Sequenced material: naive CD4+ T cells from blood. J is TRBJ2-3 and V is TRBV6-5, with a possible D match to TRBD2 (5 bases). Written as DNA, the CDR3 is TGTGCCAGCAGAGTTACTAGGCCAGATACGCAGTATTTT. Amino acids: CASRVTRPDTQYF.